The sequence of this T cell receptor beta chain was determined in a study of OX40 agonist ivuxolimab in advanced cancers. Study-wide results and caveats: CD4+ T cells averaged fewer expanded clones than CD8+ T cells. Circulating CD4+ and CD8+ T cells showed clonal expansion by week 6 at 0.1 to 3.0 mg/kg. The 0.1-3.0 mg/kg partial responders had among the lowest clonal expansion.

TCRdb's copy holds only in-frame clones and misses some; the assay was immunoSEQ multiplex PCR. The table records about 58,000 clones, 80% to 90% of them present only once. As for this clone: Antigen specificity is unknown.

CDR3 length equals 16 residues. CDR1 and CDR2 from the germline V gene are LNHDA and SQIVND (reference sequence). Trimming left V 5 bases short and J 0 bases short, with 14 bases between. Specimen: CD4+ or CD8+ T cells sorted from blood, collected in a trial of the OX40 agonist ivuxolimab. The rearrangement uses TRBV19 and TRBJ2-4, with D maybe TRBD1 (6 bases). The sequence was obtained from an adult with an advanced solid tumor such as melanoma, head and neck, liver or kidney cancer. The DNA of the CDR3 is TGTGCCAGTAGTCCGCGACAGGATCTAGCCAAAAACATTCAGTACTTC. It is translated as CASSPRQDLAKNIQYF.